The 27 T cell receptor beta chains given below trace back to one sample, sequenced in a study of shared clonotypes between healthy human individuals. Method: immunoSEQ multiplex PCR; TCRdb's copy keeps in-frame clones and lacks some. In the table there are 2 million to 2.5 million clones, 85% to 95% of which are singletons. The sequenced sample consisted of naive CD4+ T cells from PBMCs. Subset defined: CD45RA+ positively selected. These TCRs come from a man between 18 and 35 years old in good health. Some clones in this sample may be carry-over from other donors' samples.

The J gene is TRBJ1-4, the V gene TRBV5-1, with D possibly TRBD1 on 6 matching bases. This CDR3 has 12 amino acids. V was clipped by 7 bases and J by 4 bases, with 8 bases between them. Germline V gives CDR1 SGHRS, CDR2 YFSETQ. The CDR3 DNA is TGCGCCAGCCGGGACAATAATGAAAAACTGTTTTTT. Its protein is CASRDNNEKLFF.

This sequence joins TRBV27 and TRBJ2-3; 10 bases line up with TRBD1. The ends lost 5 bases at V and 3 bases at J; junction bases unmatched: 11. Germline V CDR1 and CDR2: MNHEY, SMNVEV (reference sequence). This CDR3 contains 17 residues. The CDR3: CASSLRPGQGLTDTQYF. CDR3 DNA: TGTGCCAGCAGTCTGCGCCCGGGACAGGGGTTAACAGATACGCAGTATTTT.

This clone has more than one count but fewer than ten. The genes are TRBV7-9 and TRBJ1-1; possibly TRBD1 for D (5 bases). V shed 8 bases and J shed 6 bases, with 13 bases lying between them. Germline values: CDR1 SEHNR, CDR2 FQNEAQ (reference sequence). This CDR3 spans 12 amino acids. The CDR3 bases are TGTGCCAGCGGGGTGGGACCGCCTGAAGCTTTCTTT. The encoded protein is CASGVGPPEAFF.

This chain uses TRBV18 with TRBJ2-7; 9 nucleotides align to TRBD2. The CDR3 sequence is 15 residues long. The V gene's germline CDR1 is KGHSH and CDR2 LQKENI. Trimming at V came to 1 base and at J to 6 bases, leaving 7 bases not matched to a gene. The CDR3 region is CASSPLAGEGVEQYF. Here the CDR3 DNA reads TGTGCCAGCTCACCACTAGCGGGAGAAGGGGTCGAGCAGTACTTC.

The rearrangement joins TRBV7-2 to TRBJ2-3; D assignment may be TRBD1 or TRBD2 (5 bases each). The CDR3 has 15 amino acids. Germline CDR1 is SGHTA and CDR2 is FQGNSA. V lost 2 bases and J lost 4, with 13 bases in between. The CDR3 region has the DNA TGTGCCAGCAGCTTAATGTTGAGGGGTTCAGATACGCAGTATTTT. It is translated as CASSLMLRGSDTQYF.

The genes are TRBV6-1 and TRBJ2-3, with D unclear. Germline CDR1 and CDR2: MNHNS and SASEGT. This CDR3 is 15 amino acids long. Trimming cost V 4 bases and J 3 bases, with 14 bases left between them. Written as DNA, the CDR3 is TGTGCCAGCAGTGGATCCGGGTTCGGGACAGATACGCAGTATTTT. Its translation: CASSGSGFGTDTQYF.

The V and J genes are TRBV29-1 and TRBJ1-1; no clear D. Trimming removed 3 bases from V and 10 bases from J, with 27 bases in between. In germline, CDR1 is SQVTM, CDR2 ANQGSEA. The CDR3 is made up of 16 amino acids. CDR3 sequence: CSVDDLRTAGTWAAFF. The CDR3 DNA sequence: TGCAGCGTTGATGACTTACGGACCGCAGGAACTTGGGCAGCTTTCTTT.

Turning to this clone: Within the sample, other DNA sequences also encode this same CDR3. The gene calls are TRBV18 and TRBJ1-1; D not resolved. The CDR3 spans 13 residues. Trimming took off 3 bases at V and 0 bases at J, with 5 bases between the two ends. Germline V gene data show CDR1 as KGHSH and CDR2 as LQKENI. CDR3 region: CASSPGLNTEAFF. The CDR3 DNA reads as TGTGCCAGCTCACCGGGCCTGAACACTGAAGCTTTCTTT.

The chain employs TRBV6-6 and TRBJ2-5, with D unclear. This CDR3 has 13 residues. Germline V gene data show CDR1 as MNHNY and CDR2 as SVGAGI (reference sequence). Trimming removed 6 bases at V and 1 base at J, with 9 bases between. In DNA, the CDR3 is TGTGCCAGCAGATTTGCCAGCCAAGAGACCCAGTACTTC. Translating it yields CASRFASQETQYF.

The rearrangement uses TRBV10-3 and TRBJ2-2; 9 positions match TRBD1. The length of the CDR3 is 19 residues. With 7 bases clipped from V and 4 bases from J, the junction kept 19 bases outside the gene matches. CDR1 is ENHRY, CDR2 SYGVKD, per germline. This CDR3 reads CAIKMGQGQGREGTGELFF. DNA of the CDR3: TGTGCCATCAAAATGGGACAGGGACAGGGAAGGGAGGGCACCGGGGAGCTGTTTTTT.

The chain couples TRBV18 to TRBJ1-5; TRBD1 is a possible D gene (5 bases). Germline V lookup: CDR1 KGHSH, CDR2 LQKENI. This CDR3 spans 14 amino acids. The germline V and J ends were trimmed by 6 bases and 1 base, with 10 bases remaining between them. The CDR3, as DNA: TGTGCCAGCTCCCACGACAGAAGCAATCAGCCCCAGCATTTT. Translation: CASSHDRSNQPQHF. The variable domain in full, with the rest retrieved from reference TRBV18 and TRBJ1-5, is NAGVMQNPRHLVRRRGQEARLRCSPMKGHSHVYWYRQLPEEGLKFMVYLQKENIIDESGMPKERFSAEFPKEGPSILRIQQVVRGDSAAYFCASSHDRSNQPQHFGDGTRLSIL.

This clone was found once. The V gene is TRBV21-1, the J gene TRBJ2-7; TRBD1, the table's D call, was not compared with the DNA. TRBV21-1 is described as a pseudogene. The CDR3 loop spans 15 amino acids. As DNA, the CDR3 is TGTGCCAGCAGCAAAGGACAGGGGTTTATCTACGAGCAGTACTTC. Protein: CASSKGQGFIYEQYF.

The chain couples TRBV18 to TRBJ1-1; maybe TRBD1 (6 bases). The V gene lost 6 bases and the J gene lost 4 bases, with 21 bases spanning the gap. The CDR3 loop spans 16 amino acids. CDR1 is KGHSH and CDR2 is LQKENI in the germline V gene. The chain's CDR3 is CASSLTGAGVGTEAFF. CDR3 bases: TGTGCCAGCTCCCTGACGGGGGCAGGTGTTGGCACTGAAGCTTTCTTT. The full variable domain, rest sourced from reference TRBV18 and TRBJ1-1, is NAGVMQNPRHLVRRRGQEARLRCSPMKGHSHVYWYRQLPEEGLKFMVYLQKENIIDESGMPKERFSAEFPKEGPSILRIQQVVRGDSAAYFCASSLTGAGVGTEAFFGQGTRLTVV.

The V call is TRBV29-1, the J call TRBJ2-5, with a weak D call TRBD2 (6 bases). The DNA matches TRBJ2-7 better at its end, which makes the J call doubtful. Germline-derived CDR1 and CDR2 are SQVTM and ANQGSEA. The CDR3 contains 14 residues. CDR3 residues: CSVENRLASNEQYF. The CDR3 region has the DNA TGCAGCGTTGAAAATCGCCTAGCGTCGAACGAGCAGTACTTC.

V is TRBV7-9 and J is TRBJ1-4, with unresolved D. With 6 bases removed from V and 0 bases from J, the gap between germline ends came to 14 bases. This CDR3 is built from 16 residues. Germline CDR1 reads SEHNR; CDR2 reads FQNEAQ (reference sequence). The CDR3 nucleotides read TGTGCCAGCAGTTCTTCCCTCCTTACAACTAATGAAAAACTGTTTTTT. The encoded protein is CASSSSLLTTNEKLFF.

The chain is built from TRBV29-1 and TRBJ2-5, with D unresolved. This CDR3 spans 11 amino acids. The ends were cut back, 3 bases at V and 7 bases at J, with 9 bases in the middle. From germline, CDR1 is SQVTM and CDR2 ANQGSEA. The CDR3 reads CSVERAGTQYF. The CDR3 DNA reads TGCAGCGTTGAGCGTGCCGGGACCCAGTACTTC.

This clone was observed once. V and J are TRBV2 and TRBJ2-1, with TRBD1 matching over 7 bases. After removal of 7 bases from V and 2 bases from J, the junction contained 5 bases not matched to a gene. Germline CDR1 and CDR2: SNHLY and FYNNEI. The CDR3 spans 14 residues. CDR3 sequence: CASTRDRPYNEQFF. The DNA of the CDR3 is TGTGCCAGCACCCGGGACAGACCCTACAATGAGCAGTTCTTC.

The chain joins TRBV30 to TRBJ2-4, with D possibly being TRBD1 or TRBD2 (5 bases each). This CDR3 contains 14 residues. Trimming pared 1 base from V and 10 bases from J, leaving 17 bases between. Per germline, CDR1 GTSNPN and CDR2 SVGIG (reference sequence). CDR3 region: CAWSGVRGKRIQYF. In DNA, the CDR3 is TGTGCCTGGAGTGGGGTGAGGGGCAAACGGATTCAGTACTTC.

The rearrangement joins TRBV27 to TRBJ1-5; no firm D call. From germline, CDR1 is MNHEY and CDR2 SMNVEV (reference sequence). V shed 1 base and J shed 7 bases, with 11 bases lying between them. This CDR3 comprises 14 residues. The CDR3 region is CASSLLGFGQPQHF. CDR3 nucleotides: TGTGCCAGCAGTTTATTAGGTTTTGGACAGCCCCAGCATTTT.

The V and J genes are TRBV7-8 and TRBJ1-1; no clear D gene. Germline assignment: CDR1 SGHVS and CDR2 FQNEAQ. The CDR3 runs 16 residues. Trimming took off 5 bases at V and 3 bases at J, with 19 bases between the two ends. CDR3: CASSPRRGWLDTEAFF. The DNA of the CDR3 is TGTGCCAGCAGCCCCAGACGGGGATGGTTGGACACTGAAGCTTTCTTT.

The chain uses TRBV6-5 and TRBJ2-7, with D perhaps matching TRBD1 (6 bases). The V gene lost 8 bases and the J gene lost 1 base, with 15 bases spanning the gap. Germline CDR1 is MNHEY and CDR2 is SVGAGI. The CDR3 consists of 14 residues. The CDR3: CASSEQGSSYEQYF. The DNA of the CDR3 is TGTGCCAGCTCTGAACAGGGTAGTTCCTACGAGCAGTACTTC.

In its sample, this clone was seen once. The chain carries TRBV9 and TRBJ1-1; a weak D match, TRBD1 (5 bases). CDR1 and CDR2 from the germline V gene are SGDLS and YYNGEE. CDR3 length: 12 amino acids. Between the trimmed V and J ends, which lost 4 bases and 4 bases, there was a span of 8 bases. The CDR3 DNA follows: TGTGCCAGCAGCTCCCAGGGCACTGAAGCTTTCTTT. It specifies CASSSQGTEAFF.

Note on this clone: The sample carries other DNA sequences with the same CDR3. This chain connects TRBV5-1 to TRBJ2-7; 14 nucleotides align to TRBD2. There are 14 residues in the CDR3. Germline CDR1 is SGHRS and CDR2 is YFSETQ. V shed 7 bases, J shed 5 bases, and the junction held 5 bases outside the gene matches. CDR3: CASRGTSGSHEQYF. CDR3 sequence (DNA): TGCGCCAGCCGGGGGACTAGCGGGAGCCACGAGCAGTACTTC.

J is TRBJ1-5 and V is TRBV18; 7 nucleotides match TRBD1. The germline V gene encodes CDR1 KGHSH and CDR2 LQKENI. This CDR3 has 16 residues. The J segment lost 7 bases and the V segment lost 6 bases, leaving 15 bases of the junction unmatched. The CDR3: CASSPTTTSGGQPQHF. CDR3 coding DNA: TGTGCCAGCTCGCCGACCACCACGTCAGGGGGACAGCCCCAGCATTTT. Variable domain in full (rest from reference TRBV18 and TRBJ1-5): NAGVMQNPRHLVRRRGQEARLRCSPMKGHSHVYWYRQLPEEGLKFMVYLQKENIIDESGMPKERFSAEFPKEGPSILRIQQVVRGDSAAYFCASSPTTTSGGQPQHFGDGTRLSIL.

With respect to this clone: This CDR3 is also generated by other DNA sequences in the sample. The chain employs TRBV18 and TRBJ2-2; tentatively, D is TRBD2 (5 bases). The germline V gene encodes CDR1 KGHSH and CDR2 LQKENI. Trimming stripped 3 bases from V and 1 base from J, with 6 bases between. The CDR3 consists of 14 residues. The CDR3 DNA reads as TGTGCCAGCTCACCTGGACTGAACACCGGGGAGCTGTTTTTT. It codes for CASSPGLNTGELFF.

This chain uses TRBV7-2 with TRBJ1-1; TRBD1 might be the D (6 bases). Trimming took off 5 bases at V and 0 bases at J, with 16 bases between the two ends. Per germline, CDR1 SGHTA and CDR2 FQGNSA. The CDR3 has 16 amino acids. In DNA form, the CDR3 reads TGTGCCAGCAGCGCGACAGGAGACGGAATGAACACTGAAGCTTTCTTT. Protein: CASSATGDGMNTEAFF. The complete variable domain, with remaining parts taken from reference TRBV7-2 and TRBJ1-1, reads GAGVSQSPSNKVTEKGKDVELRCDPISGHTALYWYRQSLGQGLEFLIYFQGNSAPDKSGLPSDRFSAERTGGSVSTLTIQRTQQEDSAVYLCASSATGDGMNTEAFFGQGTRLTVV.

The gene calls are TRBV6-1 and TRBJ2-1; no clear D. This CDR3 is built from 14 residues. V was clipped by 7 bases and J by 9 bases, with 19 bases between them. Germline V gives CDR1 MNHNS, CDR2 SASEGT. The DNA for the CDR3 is TGTGCCAGCACCGAAAATTTACGGGTGGGTGAGCAGTTCTTC. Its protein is CASTENLRVGEQFF.